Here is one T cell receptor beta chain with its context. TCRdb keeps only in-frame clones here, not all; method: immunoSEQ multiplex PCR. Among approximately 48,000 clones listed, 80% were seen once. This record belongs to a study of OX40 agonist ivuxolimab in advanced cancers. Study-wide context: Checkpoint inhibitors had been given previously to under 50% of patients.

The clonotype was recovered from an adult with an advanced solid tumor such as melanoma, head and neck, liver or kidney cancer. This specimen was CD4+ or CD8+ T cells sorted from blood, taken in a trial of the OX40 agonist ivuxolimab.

The CDR3 spells CASSFPGQVNYGYTF. The CDR3 coding sequence is TGTGCCAGCAGCTTCCCGGGACAGGTTAACTATGGCTACACCTTC. The chain joins TRBV5-5 to TRBJ1-2; 8 bases agree with TRBD1. There are 15 residues in the CDR3. Germline V gene lookup returns CDR1 SGHKS and CDR2 YYEKEE (reference sequence). J gave up 1 base and V 2 bases, and 4 bases lay outside the gene matches.